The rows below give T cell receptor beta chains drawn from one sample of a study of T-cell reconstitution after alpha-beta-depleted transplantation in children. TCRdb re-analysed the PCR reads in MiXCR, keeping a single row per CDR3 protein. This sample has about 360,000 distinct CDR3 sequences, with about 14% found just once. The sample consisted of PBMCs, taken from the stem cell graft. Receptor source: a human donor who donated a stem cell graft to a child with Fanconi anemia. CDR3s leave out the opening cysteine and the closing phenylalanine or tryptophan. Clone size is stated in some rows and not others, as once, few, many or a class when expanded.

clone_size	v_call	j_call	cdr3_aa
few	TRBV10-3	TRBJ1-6	AISERGSNSPLH
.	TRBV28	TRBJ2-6	ASSFLALGANVLT
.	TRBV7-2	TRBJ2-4	ASALPGAGTKNIQY
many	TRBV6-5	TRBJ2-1	ASSLDRDLRNEQF
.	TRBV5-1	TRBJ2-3	ASGPGVGTDTQY
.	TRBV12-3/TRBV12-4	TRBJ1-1	ASNRGGTEAF
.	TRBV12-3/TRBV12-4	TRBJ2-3	ASSRGTGSTTDTQY
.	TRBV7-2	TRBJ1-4	ASSLDVGWGTEKLF
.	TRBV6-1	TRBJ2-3	ASRKKVGADTQY
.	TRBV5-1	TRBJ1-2	ASSLAPDRGGYT
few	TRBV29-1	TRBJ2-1	SAHSINEQF
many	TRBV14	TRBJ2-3	ASSQINTDTQY
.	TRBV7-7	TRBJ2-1	ASSLGGMGDEQF
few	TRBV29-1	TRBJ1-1	SVEDLRRTEAF
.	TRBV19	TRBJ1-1	ASSPRGGSEAF
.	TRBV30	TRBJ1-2	AWSSFYPRTGGIVGYT
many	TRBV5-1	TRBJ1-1	ASRGPENTEAF
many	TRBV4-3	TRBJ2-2	ASSQEGGQHNTGELF
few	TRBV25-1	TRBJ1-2	ASSVDGERGYT
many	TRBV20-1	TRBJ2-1	SGEHTNEQF
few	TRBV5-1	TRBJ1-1	ASSSRAGGYAEAF
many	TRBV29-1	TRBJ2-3	SGTRLVADTQY
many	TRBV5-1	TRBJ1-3	ASSIEPSGNTIY
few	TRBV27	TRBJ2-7	ASSQIGQDHRY
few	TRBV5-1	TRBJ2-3	ASSLGDSYTDTQY
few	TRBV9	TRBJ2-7	ASSSRSENSYEQY
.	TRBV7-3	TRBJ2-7	ASSQTLWVTYEQY
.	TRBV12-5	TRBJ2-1	ASGLTSGGYNEQF
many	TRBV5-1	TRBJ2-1	ASSSGPLGQGSYNEQF
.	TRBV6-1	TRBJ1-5	ASLGILGNQPQH
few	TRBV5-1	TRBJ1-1	ASSAGTGHTEAF
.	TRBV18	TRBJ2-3	ASLSTDTQY
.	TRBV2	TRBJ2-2	ASSVQGALTGELF
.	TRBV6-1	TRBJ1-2	ASNPTGGHGYT
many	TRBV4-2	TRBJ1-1	ASSQWDSVATEAF
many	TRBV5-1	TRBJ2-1	ASSLEGQGAREQF
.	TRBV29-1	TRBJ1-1	SVGAGVKNTEAF
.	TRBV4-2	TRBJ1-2	ASSQDTGYGYT
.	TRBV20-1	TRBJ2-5	SAPIARKETQY
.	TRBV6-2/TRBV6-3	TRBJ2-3	ASSQERGTTDTQY
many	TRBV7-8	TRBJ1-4	ASRPPVSDNEKLF
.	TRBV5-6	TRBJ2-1	ASSPRTAWGEQF
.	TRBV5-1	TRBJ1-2	ASSRDRSGYGYT
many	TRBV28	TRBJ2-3	ASSLFSGGADTQY
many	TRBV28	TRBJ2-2	ASSYPGTENTGELF
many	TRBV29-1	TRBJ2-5	SVDLQETQY
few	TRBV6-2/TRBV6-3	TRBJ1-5	ASSSQGARGQPQH
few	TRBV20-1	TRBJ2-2	SARRLRETNTGELF
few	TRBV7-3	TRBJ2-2	ASSPQRGGYTGELF
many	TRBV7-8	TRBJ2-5	ASSSSGGNQETQY
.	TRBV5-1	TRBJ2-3	ASSPASLHPTDTQY
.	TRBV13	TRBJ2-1	ASSLLAESYNEQF
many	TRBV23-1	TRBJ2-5	ASPEPDTQY
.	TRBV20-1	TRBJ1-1	SFLGLQGTEAF